These T cell receptor beta chains were read from a single sample in a study of beta chain features in type 1 diabetes. TCRdb's copy holds only in-frame clones and misses some; the assay was immunoSEQ multiplex PCR. This table has about 150,000 clones, roughly an eighth appearing once. The sample was central memory CD4+ T cells from blood. These receptors all stem from a man between 18 and 35 years old with type 1 diabetes. Each CDR3 is given with its conserved first and last residue. A D gene is named only where the DNA matches it firmly. Size is omitted from some rows. Given values are once, few, many or a class for expanded clones.

v_gene: TRBV7-2; d_gene: NA; j_gene: TRBJ2-3; abundance: NA; CDR3aa: CASSFRSSDTQYF; CDR3nt: TGTGCCAGCAGCTTCCGTTCCTCAGATACGCAGTATTTT
v_gene: TRBV7-9; d_gene: NA; j_gene: TRBJ2-3; abundance: many; CDR3aa: CASSFQGKFTDTQYF; CDR3nt: TGTGCCAGCAGCTTTCAGGGCAAATTCACAGATACGCAGTATTTT
v_gene: TRBV21-1; d_gene: NA; j_gene: TRBJ2-5; abundance: NA; CDR3aa: CASSKALLAGPKGGTQYF; CDR3nt: TGTGCCAGCAGCAAAGCGCTTTTGGCAGGGCCCAAAGGGGGGACCCAGTACTTC
v_gene: TRBV7-8; d_gene: NA; j_gene: TRBJ1-2; abundance: NA; CDR3aa: CASSHRDGYGYTF; CDR3nt: TGTGCCAGCAGCCACAGGGACGGCTATGGCTACACCTTC
v_gene: TRBV4-1; d_gene: NA; j_gene: TRBJ2-6; abundance: NA; CDR3aa: CASSQDAPGRSGANVLTF; CDR3nt: TGCGCCAGCAGCCAAGATGCCCCAGGAAGGTCTGGGGCCAACGTCCTGACTTTC
v_gene: TRBV9; d_gene: NA; j_gene: TRBJ1-2; abundance: NA; CDR3aa: CASSVRGRDSGYGYTF; CDR3nt: TGTGCCAGCAGCGTAAGGGGGAGGGATAGCGGCTATGGCTACACCTTC
v_gene: TRBV5-1; d_gene: NA; j_gene: TRBJ2-4; abundance: NA; CDR3aa: CASSLEDLRNIQYF; CDR3nt: TGCGCCAGCAGCTTGGAGGATCTGAGAAACATTCAGTACTTC
v_gene: TRBV30; d_gene: NA; j_gene: TRBJ2-1; abundance: NA; CDR3aa: CAWSGQDGNEQFF; CDR3nt: TGTGCCTGGAGTGGACAGGATGGCAATGAGCAGTTCTTC
v_gene: TRBV6-5; d_gene: NA; j_gene: TRBJ2-7; abundance: few; CDR3aa: CASRGTASYEQYF; CDR3nt: TGTGCCAGCAGGGGAACTGCGTCCTACGAGCAGTACTTC
v_gene: TRBV7-2; d_gene: NA; j_gene: TRBJ2-1; abundance: many; CDR3aa: CASSLRASLSYNEQFF; CDR3nt: TGTGCCAGCAGCTTAAGGGCCAGCCTCTCCTACAATGAGCAGTTCTTC
v_gene: TRBV5-6; d_gene: NA; j_gene: TRBJ2-2; abundance: NA; CDR3aa: CASSLEAGNTGELFF; CDR3nt: TGTGCCAGCAGCTTGGAAGCAGGGAACACCGGGGAGCTGTTTTTT
v_gene: TRBV5-1; d_gene: NA; j_gene: TRBJ2-1; abundance: NA; CDR3aa: CASSLRTDKNEQFF; CDR3nt: TGCGCCAGCAGCTTGAGGACGGACAAAAATGAGCAGTTCTTC
v_gene: TRBV19; d_gene: TRBD2; j_gene: TRBJ2-1; abundance: NA; CDR3aa: CASRGLERRHLEQFF; CDR3nt: TGTGCCAGTAGGGGACTAGAAAGGAGGCACTTAGAGCAGTTCTTC
v_gene: TRBV30; d_gene: NA; j_gene: TRBJ2-5; abundance: many; CDR3aa: CAWSTQETQYF; CDR3nt: TGTGCCTGGAGCACCCAAGAGACCCAGTACTTC
v_gene: TRBV5-4; d_gene: TRBD1; j_gene: TRBJ2-5; abundance: few; CDR3aa: CASSFGTGLGETQYF; CDR3nt: TGTGCCAGCAGCTTCGGGACAGGGTTAGGGGAGACCCAGTACTTC
v_gene: TRBV20-1; d_gene: NA; j_gene: TRBJ2-3; abundance: NA; CDR3aa: CSAPTADTQYF; CDR3nt: TGCAGTGCTCCGACAGCAGATACGCAGTATTTT
v_gene: TRBV9; d_gene: NA; j_gene: TRBJ2-2; abundance: NA; CDR3aa: CASSLRSTGELFF; CDR3nt: TGTGCCAGCAGCCTTCGGAGTACCGGGGAGCTGTTTTTT
v_gene: TRBV30; d_gene: NA; j_gene: TRBJ1-5; abundance: few; CDR3aa: CAWSEDSNQPQHF; CDR3nt: TGTGCCTGGAGTGAGGATTCTAATCAGCCCCAGCATTTT
v_gene: TRBV30; d_gene: TRBD1; j_gene: TRBJ1-2; abundance: many; CDR3aa: CAERPRQGAYGYTF; CDR3nt: TGTGCCGAAAGACCTCGGCAGGGGGCGTATGGCTACACCTTC
v_gene: TRBV29-1; d_gene: NA; j_gene: TRBJ2-2; abundance: few; CDR3aa: CSTENTGELFF; CDR3nt: TGCAGCACTGAGAACACCGGGGAGCTGTTTTTT
v_gene: TRBV28; d_gene: NA; j_gene: TRBJ2-7; abundance: NA; CDR3aa: CASSSVPVGEQYF; CDR3nt: TGTGCCAGCAGTTCCGTCCCGGTCGGCGAGCAGTACTTC
v_gene: TRBV4-2; d_gene: TRBD2; j_gene: TRBJ2-1; abundance: few; CDR3aa: CASSLVGPTSGIYNEQFF; CDR3nt: TGTGCCAGCAGCCTCGTTGGTCCAACTAGCGGGATCTACAATGAGCAGTTCTTC
v_gene: TRBV5-1; d_gene: NA; j_gene: TRBJ2-5; abundance: NA; CDR3aa: CASSLELTGPEETQYF; CDR3nt: TGCGCCAGCAGCTTAGAACTCACAGGTCCCGAGGAGACCCAGTACTTC
v_gene: TRBV11-2; d_gene: NA; j_gene: TRBJ2-5; abundance: few; CDR3aa: CASSPLAGAGRETQYF; CDR3nt: TGTGCCAGCAGCCCTCTAGCCGGGGCCGGTCGGGAGACCCAGTACTTC
v_gene: TRBV2; d_gene: NA; j_gene: TRBJ1-1; abundance: NA; CDR3aa: CASWVNTEAFF; CDR3nt: TGTGCCAGCTGGGTGAACACTGAAGCTTTCTTT
v_gene: TRBV6-1; d_gene: NA; j_gene: TRBJ2-1; abundance: few; CDR3aa: CASRQGDFYNEQFF; CDR3nt: TGTGCCAGCAGGCAGGGCGATTTTTACAATGAGCAGTTCTTC
v_gene: TRBV19; d_gene: NA; j_gene: TRBJ1-5; abundance: few; CDR3aa: CASSMVRDGDQPQHF; CDR3nt: TGTGCCAGTAGTATGGTCCGGGACGGCGATCAGCCCCAGCATTTT
v_gene: TRBV30; d_gene: TRBD1; j_gene: TRBJ1-5; abundance: few; CDR3aa: CAWSGGTGRNQPQHF; CDR3nt: TGTGCCTGGAGTGGCGGGACAGGGAGGAATCAGCCCCAGCATTTT
v_gene: TRBV11-2; d_gene: NA; j_gene: TRBJ2-2; abundance: NA; CDR3aa: CASSSHGGQGELFF; CDR3nt: TGTGCCAGCAGCTCCCATGGGGGGCAGGGGGAGCTGTTTTTT
v_gene: TRBV20-1; d_gene: NA; j_gene: TRBJ1-2; abundance: NA; CDR3aa: CSLGQGNGYTF; CDR3nt: TGCAGCCTAGGGCAGGGCAATGGCTACACCTTC
v_gene: TRBV5-5; d_gene: NA; j_gene: TRBJ1-1; abundance: few; CDR3aa: CASSFSHSMNTEAFF; CDR3nt: TGTGCCAGCAGCTTTTCGCACTCAATGAACACTGAAGCTTTCTTT
v_gene: TRBV7-9; d_gene: NA; j_gene: TRBJ2-7; abundance: NA; CDR3aa: CASSLTGAGEQYF; CDR3nt: TGTGCCAGCAGCCTCACGGGTGCGGGGGAGCAGTACTTC
v_gene: TRBV6-4; d_gene: NA; j_gene: TRBJ2-1; abundance: many; CDR3aa: CASSPQEVGNEQFF; CDR3nt: TGTGCCAGCAGTCCTCAGGAGGTTGGCAATGAGCAGTTCTTC
v_gene: TRBV7-2; d_gene: TRBD1; j_gene: TRBJ2-5; abundance: NA; CDR3aa: CASSLGGQGWETQYF; CDR3nt: TGTGCCAGCAGCTTAGGAGGACAGGGGTGGGAGACCCAGTACTTC
v_gene: TRBV18; d_gene: NA; j_gene: TRBJ1-1; abundance: few; CDR3aa: CASSPQGNTEAFF; CDR3nt: TGTGCCAGCTCACCCCAGGGAAACACTGAAGCTTTCTTT